This T cell receptor (beta chain) was captured in a study of vaccination and CD4 T cells after COVID-19. Oncomine TCR Beta short-read sequencing was applied to DNA from cultured CD4+ T cells. TCRdb itself ran the PCR reads through MiXCR, one entry per CDR3 protein. This table holds 9,500 to 15,000 distinct CDR3 sequences, 55% to 70% found once. Trimming took 2 bases from V and 6 from J; bases not matched to a gene: 5. In germline, CDR1 is MNHNS, CDR2 SASEGT. This CDR3 region has 15 residues. Treatment described: approximately 11-day PBMC culture with coronavirus spike peptide pools or control peptides (ViraFEST assay). With fresh IL-2 medium, half the medium was replaced on days 3 and 7. On this clonotype: As yet, its antigen is unknown.

The chain recombines TRBV6-1 with TRBJ2-3; TRBD2 matches 10 bases. Sequencing was performed on CD4+ T cells from blood, cultured in vitro, taken before SARS-CoV-2 vaccination. The origin of this receptor is a human donor who had recovered from COVID-19. The CDR3 region is CASSELAGVADTQYF. CDR3 DNA sequence: TGTGCCAGCAGTGAACTAGCGGGAGTAGCTGATACGCAGTATTTT.